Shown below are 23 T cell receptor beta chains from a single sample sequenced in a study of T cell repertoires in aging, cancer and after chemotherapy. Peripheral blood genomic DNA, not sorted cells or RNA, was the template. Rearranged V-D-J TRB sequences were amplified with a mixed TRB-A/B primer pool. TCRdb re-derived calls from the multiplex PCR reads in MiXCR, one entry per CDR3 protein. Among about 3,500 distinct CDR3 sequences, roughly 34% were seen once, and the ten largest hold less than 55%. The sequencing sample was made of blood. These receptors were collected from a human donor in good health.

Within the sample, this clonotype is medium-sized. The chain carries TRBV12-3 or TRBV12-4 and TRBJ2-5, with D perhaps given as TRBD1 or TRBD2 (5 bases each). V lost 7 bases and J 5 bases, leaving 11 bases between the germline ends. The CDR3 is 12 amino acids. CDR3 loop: CASTGTVETQYF. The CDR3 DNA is TGTGCCAGCACCGGGACGGTGGAGACCCAGTACTTC.

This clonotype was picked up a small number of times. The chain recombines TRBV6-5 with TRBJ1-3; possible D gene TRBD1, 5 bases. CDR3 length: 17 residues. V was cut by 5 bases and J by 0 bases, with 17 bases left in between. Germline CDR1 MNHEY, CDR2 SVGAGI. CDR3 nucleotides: TGTGCCAGCAGTCCGGGTGGCGGACACCTCTCTGGAAACACCATATATTTT. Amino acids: CASSPGGGHLSGNTIYF.

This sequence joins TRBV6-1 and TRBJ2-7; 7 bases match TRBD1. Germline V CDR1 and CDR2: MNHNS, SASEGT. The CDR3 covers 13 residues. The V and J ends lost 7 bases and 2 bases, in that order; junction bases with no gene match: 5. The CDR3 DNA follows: TGTGCCAGCACCGACAGGGCCCCCTACGAGCAGTACTTC. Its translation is CASTDRAPYEQYF.

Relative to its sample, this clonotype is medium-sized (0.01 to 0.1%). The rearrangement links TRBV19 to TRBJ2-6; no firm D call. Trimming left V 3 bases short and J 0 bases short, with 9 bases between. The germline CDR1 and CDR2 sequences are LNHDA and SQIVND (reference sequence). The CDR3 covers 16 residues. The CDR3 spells CASSIRLGSGANVLTF. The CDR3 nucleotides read TGTGCCAGTAGTATTCGGTTGGGCTCTGGGGCCAACGTCCTGACTTTC.

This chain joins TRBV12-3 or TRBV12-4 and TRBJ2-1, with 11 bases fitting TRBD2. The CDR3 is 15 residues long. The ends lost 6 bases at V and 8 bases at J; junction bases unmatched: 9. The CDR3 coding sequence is TGTGCCAGCAGCCATAGCGGGGGGGCCTGGGATGAGCAGTTCTTC. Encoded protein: CASSHSGGAWDEQFF.

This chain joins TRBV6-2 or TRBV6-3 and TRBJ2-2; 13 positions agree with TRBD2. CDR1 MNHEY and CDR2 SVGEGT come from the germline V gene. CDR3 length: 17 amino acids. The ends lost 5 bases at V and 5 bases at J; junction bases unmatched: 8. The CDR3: CASSRTSGGAKTGELFF. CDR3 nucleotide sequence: TGTGCCAGCAGTCGTACTAGCGGGGGGGCAAAGACCGGGGAGCTGTTTTTT.

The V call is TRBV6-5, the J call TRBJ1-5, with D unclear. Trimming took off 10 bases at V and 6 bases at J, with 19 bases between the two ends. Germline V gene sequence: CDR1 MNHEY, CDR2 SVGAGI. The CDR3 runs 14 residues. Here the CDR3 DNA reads TGTGCCACCCAACGGGGAGTTGGGTCTCAGCCCCAGCATTTT. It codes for CATQRGVGSQPQHF.

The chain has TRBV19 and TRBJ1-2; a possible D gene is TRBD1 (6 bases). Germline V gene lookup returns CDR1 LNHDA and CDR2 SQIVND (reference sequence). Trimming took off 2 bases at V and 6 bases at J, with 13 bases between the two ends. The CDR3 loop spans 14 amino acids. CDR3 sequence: CASSIRAGADGYTF. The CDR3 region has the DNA TGTGCCAGTAGTATAAGGGCAGGGGCGGATGGCTACACCTTC.

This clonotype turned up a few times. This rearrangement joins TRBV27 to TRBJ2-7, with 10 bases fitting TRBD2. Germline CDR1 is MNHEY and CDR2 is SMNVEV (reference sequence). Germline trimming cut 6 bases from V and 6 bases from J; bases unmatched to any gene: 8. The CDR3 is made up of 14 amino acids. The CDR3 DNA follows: TGTGCCAGCAGGGGTAGCGGGGGGCCCCTCGAGCAGTACTTC. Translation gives CASRGSGGPLEQYF.

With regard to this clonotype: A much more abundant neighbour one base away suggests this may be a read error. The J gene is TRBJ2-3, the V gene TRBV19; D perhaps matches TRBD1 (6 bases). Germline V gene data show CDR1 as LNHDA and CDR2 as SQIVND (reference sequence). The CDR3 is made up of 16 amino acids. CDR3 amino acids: CASRTSEGQSKDTQYF. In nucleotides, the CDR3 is TGTGCCAGTAGGACCAGTGAGGGACAAAGCAAAGATACGCAGTATTTT.

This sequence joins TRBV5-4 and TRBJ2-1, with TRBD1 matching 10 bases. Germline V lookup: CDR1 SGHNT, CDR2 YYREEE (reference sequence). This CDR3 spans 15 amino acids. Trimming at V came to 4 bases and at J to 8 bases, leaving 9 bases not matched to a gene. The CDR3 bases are TGTGCCAGCAGCAACCGGGACAGGGGTAACGATGAGCAGTTCTTC. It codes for CASSNRDRGNDEQFF.

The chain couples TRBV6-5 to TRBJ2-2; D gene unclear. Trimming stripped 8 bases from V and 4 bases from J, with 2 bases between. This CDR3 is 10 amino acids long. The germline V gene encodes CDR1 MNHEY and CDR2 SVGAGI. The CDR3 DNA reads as TGTGCCAGCGGCACCGGGGAGCTGTTTTTT. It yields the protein CASGTGELFF.

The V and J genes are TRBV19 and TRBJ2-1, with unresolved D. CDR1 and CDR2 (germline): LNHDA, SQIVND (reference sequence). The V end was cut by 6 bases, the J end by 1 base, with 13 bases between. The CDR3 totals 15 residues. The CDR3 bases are TGTGCCAGTAGACCAGACACTTTTTCCTACAATGAGCAGTTCTTC. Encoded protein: CASRPDTFSYNEQFF.

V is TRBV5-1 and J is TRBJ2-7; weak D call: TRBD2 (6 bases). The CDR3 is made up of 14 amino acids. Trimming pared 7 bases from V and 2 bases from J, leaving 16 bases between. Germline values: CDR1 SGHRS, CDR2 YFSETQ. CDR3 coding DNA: TGCGCCAGCGCAAGGGCGGGGTCCACCTACGAGCAGTACTTC. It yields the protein CASARAGSTYEQYF.

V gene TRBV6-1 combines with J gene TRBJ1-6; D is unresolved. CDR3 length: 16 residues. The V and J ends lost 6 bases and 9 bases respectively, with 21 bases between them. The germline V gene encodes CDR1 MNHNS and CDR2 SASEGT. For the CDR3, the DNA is TGTGCCAGCAGCTACTCCGTTCAAGGACCTTTTTCACCCCTCCACTTT. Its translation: CASSYSVQGPFSPLHF.

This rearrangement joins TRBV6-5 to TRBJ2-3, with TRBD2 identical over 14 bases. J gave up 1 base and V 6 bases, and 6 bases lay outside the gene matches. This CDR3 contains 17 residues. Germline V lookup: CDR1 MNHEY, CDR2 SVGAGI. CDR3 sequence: CASSRTSGGPRTDTQYF. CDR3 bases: TGTGCCAGCAGCCGGACTAGCGGGGGGCCCCGCACAGATACGCAGTATTTT.

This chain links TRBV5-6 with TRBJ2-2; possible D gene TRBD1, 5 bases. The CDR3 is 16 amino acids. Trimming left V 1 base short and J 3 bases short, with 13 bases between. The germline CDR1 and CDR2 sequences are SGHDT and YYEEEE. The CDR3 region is CASSLLGQADTGELFF. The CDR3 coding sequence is TGTGCCAGCAGCTTGTTGGGGCAGGCCGACACCGGGGAGCTGTTTTTT.

The CDR3 spells CASSLPGGGKDTQYF. The DNA of the CDR3 is TGTGCCAGCAGCTTGCCGGGCGGGGGGAAAGATACGCAGTATTTT. The rearrangement joins TRBV5-6 to TRBJ2-3; 8 nucleotides agree with TRBD2. This CDR3 has 15 amino acids. From germline, CDR1 is SGHDT and CDR2 YYEEEE. Losses at the gene ends were 1 base for V and 5 bases for J; bases not matched to a gene: 6.

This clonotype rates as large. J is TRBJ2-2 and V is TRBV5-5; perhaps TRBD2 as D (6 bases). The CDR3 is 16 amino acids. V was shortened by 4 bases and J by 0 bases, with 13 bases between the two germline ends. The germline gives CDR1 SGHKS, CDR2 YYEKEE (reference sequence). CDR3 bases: TGTGCCAGCAGCAAGGGGTCGGGGGCGAACACCGGGGAGCTGTTTTTT. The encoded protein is CASSKGSGANTGELFF.

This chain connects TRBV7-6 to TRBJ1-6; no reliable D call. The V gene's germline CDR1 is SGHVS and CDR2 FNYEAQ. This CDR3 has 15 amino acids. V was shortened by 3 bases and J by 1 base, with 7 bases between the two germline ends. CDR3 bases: TGTGCCAGCAGCTTGGCGCCGTCCTATAATTCACCCCTCCACTTT. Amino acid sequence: CASSLAPSYNSPLHF.

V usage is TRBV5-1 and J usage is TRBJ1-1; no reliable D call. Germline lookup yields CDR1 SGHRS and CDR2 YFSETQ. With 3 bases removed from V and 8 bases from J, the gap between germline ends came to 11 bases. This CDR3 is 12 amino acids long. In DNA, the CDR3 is TGCGCCAGCAGCTCGGAAGGCCCAGAAGCTTTCTTT. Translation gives CASSSEGPEAFF.

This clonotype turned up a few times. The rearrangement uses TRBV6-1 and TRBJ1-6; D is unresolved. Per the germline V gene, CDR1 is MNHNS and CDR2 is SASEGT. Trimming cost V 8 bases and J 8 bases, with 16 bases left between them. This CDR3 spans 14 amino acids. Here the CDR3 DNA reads TGTGCCAGCGGTTCGATGCGCGTGGATTCACCCCTCCACTTT. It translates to CASGSMRVDSPLHF.

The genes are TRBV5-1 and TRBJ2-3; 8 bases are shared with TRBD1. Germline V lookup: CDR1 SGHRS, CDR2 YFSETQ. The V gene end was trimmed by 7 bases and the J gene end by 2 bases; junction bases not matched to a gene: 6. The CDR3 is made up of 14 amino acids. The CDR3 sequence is CASGPGQDTDTQYF. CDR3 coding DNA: TGCGCCAGCGGGCCGGGACAGGACACAGATACGCAGTATTTT.